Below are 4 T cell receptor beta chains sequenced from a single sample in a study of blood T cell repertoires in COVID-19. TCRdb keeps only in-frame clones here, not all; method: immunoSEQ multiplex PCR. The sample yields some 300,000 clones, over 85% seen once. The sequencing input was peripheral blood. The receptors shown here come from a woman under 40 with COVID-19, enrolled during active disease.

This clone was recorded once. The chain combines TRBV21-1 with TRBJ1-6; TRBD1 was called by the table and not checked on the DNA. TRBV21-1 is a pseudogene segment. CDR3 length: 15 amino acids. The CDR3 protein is CASSKEGVANSPLHF. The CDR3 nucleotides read TGTGCCAGCAGCAAAGAGGGGGTCGCGAATTCACCCCTCCACTTT.

The CDR3 region has the DNA TGTGCCATCAGTAGCCTGACAGGGGGGAAAGAGACCCAGTACTTC. Protein: CAISSLTGGKETQYF. V and J are TRBV10-3 and TRBJ2-5, with 9 bases fitting TRBD1. V shed 5 bases, J shed 3 bases, and the junction held 7 bases outside the gene matches. The germline gives CDR1 ENHRY, CDR2 SYGVKD. The length of the CDR3 is 15 residues.

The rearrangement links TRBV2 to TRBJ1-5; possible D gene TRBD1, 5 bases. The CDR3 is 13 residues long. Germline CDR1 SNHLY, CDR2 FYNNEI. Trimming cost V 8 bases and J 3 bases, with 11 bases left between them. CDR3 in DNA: TGTGCCAGCGTCGGACAATACAATCAGCCCCAGCATTTT. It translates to CASVGQYNQPQHF.

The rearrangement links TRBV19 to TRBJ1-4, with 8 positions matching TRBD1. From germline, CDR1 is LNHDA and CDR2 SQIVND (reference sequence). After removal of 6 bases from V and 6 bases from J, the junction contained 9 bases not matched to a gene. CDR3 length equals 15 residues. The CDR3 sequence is CASRPNRGFDEKLFF. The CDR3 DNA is TGTGCCAGTAGGCCAAACAGGGGGTTTGATGAAAAACTGTTTTTT. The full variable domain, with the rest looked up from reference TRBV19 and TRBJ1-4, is DGGITQSPKYLFRKEGQNVTLSCEQNLNHDAMYWYRQDPGQGLRLIYYSQIVNDFQKGDIAEGYSVSREKKESFPLTVTSAQKNPTAFYLCASRPNRGFDEKLFFGSGTQLSVL.